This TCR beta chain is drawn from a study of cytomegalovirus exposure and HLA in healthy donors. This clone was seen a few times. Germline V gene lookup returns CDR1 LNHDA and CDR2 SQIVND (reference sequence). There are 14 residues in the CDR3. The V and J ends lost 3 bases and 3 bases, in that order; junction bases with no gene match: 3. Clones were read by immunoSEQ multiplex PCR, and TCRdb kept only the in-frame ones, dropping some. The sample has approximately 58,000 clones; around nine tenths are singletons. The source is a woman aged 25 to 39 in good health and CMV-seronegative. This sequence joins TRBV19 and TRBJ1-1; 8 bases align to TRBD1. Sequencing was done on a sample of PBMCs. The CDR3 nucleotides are TGTGCCAGTAGTATGACAGGGGTATACACTGAAGCTTTCTTT. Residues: CASSMTGVYTEAFF.